This T cell receptor beta chain emerged from a study of blood T cell repertoires in COVID-19 (dated by TCRdb to between 2020 and 2021). At the level of the whole study: Samples from collaborators originated in the United States, Italy and Spain and spanned both the acute and convalescent phases of COVID-19. A de-identified subject ID, COVID-19 status, age in years and sex were almost always included in the sample metadata. The repertoires were released in a freely available public database intended as a resource for research on the immune response to SARS-CoV-2. HLA class I and class II types, where available, came from metadata supplied by the sample provider rather than from assay-based typing. Subjects who had been exposed to COVID-19, were actively infected with it, or had recovered from it provided the deeply sampled blood TCRbeta repertoires that made up the dataset. The samples were drawn from two sources: the first 160 participants of the ongoing ImmuneRACE study, and over 950 subjects contributed by 6 global collaborators. The material from the prospective study consisted of cDNA or gDNA derived from T cells, B-cell-depleted T cells, or PBMCs. The paper's findings and limits, for the study overall: The amount of clinical and demographic metadata varied by source and participant and was provided uncurated.

TCRbeta CDR3 regions were amplified from genomic DNA using the immunoSEQ Assay, a bias-controlled multiplex PCR. Processing in the source paper ran as follows. Nucleated cell counts per sample were estimated from amplification of reference gene primers within the assay. To quantify the absolute abundance of each unique TCRbeta CDR3 rearrangement, sequence reads were collapsed and filtered. For each sample, productive Simpson clonality was calculated as the square root of Simpson's diversity index across productive rearrangements. TCRdb's version of the immuneACCESS table is confined to in-frame rearrangements and falls short of the full clone set. An unresolved V gene accounts for under half of the shortfall where checked; the remainder is of unknown origin. Clone size and V and J calls were adopted from that table, with D and trimming inferred from the DNA. This sample gives some 200,000 clones in total; around 87% of them show up just once. In total, the top ten clones hold 2% to 3% of the sample.

This clone has a single count. Which antigen it targets is not known. No base quality values were provided; no much bigger clone lies one nucleotide off. The trim is 4 bases for V and 0 bases for J, with a gap of 17 bases between the germline ends. The CDR3 covers 17 residues, taking in both the cysteine and the phenylalanine. Only CDR3 DNA remains: 51 bases, in frame from the first base. Based on the germline V gene (reference sequence), the CDR1 and CDR2 sequences are SGHNT and YYREEE. Each collaborating institution followed its own protocols to collect whole blood in K2EDTA tubes. For TCRbeta analysis, collaborators shipped samples in one of three forms: frozen whole blood, isolated PBMCs, or DNA extracted from either of those sample types.

Sequenced material: peripheral blood. The source of this sequence is a man aged 40-49 years with active or convalescent COVID-19. The V gene is TRBV5-4 and the J gene is TRBJ1-3, and TRBD1 may be the D gene, going by 5 matching bases. The CDR3 amino acid sequence is: CASSLPSGLSSGNTIYF. The DNA sequence follows: TGTGCCAGCAGCCTCCCTTCGGGACTGAGCTCTGGAAACACCATATATTTT. With the portions outside the CDR3 filled from the reference TRBV5-4 and TRBJ1-3 genes, the complete variable region becomes ETGVTQSPTHLIKTRGQQVTLRCSSQSGHNTVSWYQQALGQGPQFIFQYYREEENGRGNFPPRFSGLQFPNYSSELNVNALELDDSALYLCASSLPSGLSSGNTIYFGEGSWLTVV.